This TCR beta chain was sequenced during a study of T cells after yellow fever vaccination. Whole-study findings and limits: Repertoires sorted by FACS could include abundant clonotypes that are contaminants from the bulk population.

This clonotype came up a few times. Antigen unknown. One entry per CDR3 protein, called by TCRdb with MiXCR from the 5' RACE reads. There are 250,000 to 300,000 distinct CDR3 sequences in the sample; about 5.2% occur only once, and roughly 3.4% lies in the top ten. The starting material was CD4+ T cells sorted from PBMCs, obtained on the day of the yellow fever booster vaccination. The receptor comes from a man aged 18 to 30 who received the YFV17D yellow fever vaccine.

The chain's CDR3 is CASSLGFTGELFF. CDR3 coding DNA: TGTGCCAGCAGCTTAGGGTTCACCGGGGAGCTGTTTTTT. This rearrangement joins TRBV7-9 to TRBJ2-2; D unresolved. V was clipped by 1 base and J by 4 bases, with 4 bases between them. Germline assignment: CDR1 SEHNR and CDR2 FQNEAQ (reference sequence). The CDR3 runs 13 residues. Full variable domain (missing parts from reference TRBV7-9 and TRBJ2-2): DTGVSQNPRHKITKRGQNVTFRCDPISEHNRLYWYRQTLGQGPEFLTYFQNEAQLEKSRLLSDRFSAERPKGSFSTLEIQRTEQGDSAMYLCASSLGFTGELFFGEGSRLTVL.